These 30 T cell receptor beta chains were sequenced from one sample in a study of blood T cell repertoires in COVID-19. The data were produced by immunoSEQ multiplex PCR, yet TCRdb's version contains in-frame clones alone and is incomplete. The repertoire holds around 260,000 clones, with about 91% as singletons. Sequences were obtained from peripheral blood. The receptor set was obtained from a person aged 18-29 years with COVID-19, enrolled during active disease.

The chain carries TRBV27 and TRBJ2-3; 11 bases map to TRBD2. V lost 8 bases, J lost 0 bases, and 1 base stayed unmatched. Germline loops: CDR1 MNHEY, CDR2 SMNVEV (reference sequence). CDR3 size: 14 residues. For the CDR3, the DNA is TGTGCCAGCGGACTAGCGGGTAGCACAGATACGCAGTATTTT. Protein: CASGLAGSTDTQYF.

This rearrangement joins TRBV15 to TRBJ2-3; D gene uncertain. The CDR3 has 13 residues. The V end lost 3 bases, the J end lost 6 bases, and 10 bases lay between the germline ends. CDR1 and CDR2 from the germline V gene are LNHNV and YYDKDF (reference sequence). CDR3 sequence reads: CATSSSLLDTQYF. CDR3 nucleotide sequence: TGTGCCACCAGCAGCTCACTCCTCGATACGCAGTATTTT.

The rearrangement joins TRBV13 to TRBJ2-7; 7 bases align to TRBD2. V dropped 5 bases and J dropped 3; count of bases not matched to a gene: 10. Germline loops: CDR1 PRHDT, CDR2 FYEKMQ (reference sequence). The CDR3 contains 15 residues. CDR3 sequence (DNA): TGTGCCAGCAGCCCCCTGGCGGGAGATGACTACGAGCAGTACTTC. This gives the protein CASSPLAGDDYEQYF.

In its sample, this clone was seen once. The chain joins TRBV27 to TRBJ1-1, with D possibly matching TRBD1 (6 bases). CDR1 MNHEY and CDR2 SMNVEV come from the germline V gene (reference sequence). The CDR3 is 14 amino acids. Trimming cost V 6 bases and J 1 base, with 12 bases left between them. As DNA, the CDR3 is TGTGCCAGCAGATCCGGGACACCGAACACTGAAGCTTTCTTT. Protein: CASRSGTPNTEAFF.

V gene TRBV29-1 combines with J gene TRBJ2-4, with D perhaps TRBD2 (5 bases). Germline V gives CDR1 SQVTM, CDR2 ANQGSEA. Trimming shortened V by 4 bases and J by 8 bases, and 9 bases separated the two germline ends. This CDR3 region has 11 residues. CDR3 amino acids: CSVADLDIQYF. The CDR3 region has the DNA TGCAGCGTTGCGGACTTAGACATTCAGTACTTC.

The chain recombines TRBV4-1 with TRBJ2-2; D may be TRBD2 (6 bases). The CDR3 is 16 residues long. CDR1 and CDR2 from the germline V gene are MGHRA and YSYEKL. Trimming pared 0 bases from V and 6 bases from J, leaving 14 bases between. For the CDR3, the DNA is TGCGCCAGCAGCCAAGATTCAACGGGAGTCGCCGGGGAGCTGTTTTTT. It translates to CASSQDSTGVAGELFF.

The chain has TRBV7-9 and TRBJ1-4, with 7 bases identical to TRBD1. Trimming removed 5 bases from V and 4 bases from J; junction bases left unmatched: 7. The CDR3 is 15 amino acids. The germline V gene has CDR1 SEHNR and CDR2 FQNEAQ (reference sequence). The CDR3 region has the DNA TGTGCCAGCAGCACTCCGGGACAGAATAATGAAAAACTGTTTTTT. Protein sequence: CASSTPGQNNEKLFF.

V and J are TRBV5-6 and TRBJ1-4; D is unresolved. V lost 2 bases to trimming and J lost 3 bases, with 8 bases between them. Germline lookup yields CDR1 SGHDT and CDR2 YYEEEE. There are 14 residues in the CDR3. CDR3: CASSFGPSNEKLFF. CDR3 DNA: TGTGCCAGCAGCTTTGGCCCCTCTAATGAAAAACTGTTTTTT.

The genes are TRBV28 and TRBJ1-2; D is unclear. Germline V gene data show CDR1 as MDHEN and CDR2 as SYDVKM. CDR3 length: 16 residues. Trimming left V 10 bases short and J 2 bases short, with 23 bases between. CDR3 loop: CATLIPIQIPNYGYTF. The CDR3 DNA follows: TGTGCCACGCTAATCCCCATACAGATCCCCAACTATGGCTACACCTTC.

CDR3 residues: CASSNPGQGYEQYF. The CDR3 coding sequence is TGTGCCAGCAGTAATCCGGGACAGGGTTACGAGCAGTACTTC. J is TRBJ2-7 and V is TRBV28; 9 bases map to TRBD1. This CDR3 region has 14 residues. CDR1 and CDR2 from the germline V gene are MDHEN and SYDVKM. The V gene end was trimmed by 5 bases and the J gene end by 4 bases; junction bases not matched to a gene: 6.

This clone was seen only once. The genes are TRBV19 and TRBJ1-2; 7 nucleotides line up with TRBD1. The CDR3 is 13 residues long. V was clipped by 6 bases and J by 4 bases; unmatched bases: 5. The germline gives CDR1 LNHDA, CDR2 SQIVND (reference sequence). The CDR3 DNA is TGTGCCAGTAGGATGACAGGGCCCTATGGCTACACCTTC. Residues: CASRMTGPYGYTF. The full variable domain, rest sourced from reference TRBV19 and TRBJ1-2, is DGGITQSPKYLFRKEGQNVTLSCEQNLNHDAMYWYRQDPGQGLRLIYYSQIVNDFQKGDIAEGYSVSREKKESFPLTVTSAQKNPTAFYLCASRMTGPYGYTFGSGTRLTVV.

The chain combines TRBV3-1 (or the pseudogene TRBV3-2) with TRBJ2-7; D may be TRBD2 (5 bases). The ends were cut back, 0 bases at V and 5 bases at J, with 14 bases in the middle. Germline lookup yields CDR1 LGHDT and CDR2 YNNKEL (reference sequence). This CDR3 has 15 residues. The CDR3 DNA reads TGTGCCAGCAGCCAAGATCCCCCAGCGGCGGACGAGCAGTACTTC. It encodes CASSQDPPAADEQYF.

The V call is TRBV14, the J call TRBJ2-1, with 12 positions matching TRBD2. Per the germline V gene, CDR1 is SGHDN and CDR2 is FVKESK. This CDR3 is built from 14 residues. Trimming cost V 3 bases and J 8 bases; bases outside gene matches: 2. CDR3 nucleotide sequence: TGTGCCAGCAGCCACCCTAGCGGGAGGGATGAGCAGTTCTTC. Translated, it gives CASSHPSGRDEQFF.

The rearrangement links TRBV19 to TRBJ1-4, with TRBD1 matching over 7 bases. The CDR3 is 15 residues long. The germline V gene encodes CDR1 LNHDA and CDR2 SQIVND (reference sequence). The V gene end was trimmed by 5 bases and the J gene end by 5 bases; junction bases not matched to a gene: 8. Here the CDR3 reads CASSLRTGLNEKLFF. The CDR3 DNA reads as TGTGCCAGTAGTCTACGGACAGGACTGAATGAAAAACTGTTTTTT.

The chain joins TRBV19 to TRBJ2-3; D possibly corresponds to TRBD2 (6 bases). The CDR3 spans 13 residues. Between the trimmed V and J ends, which lost 11 bases and 5 bases, there was a span of 17 bases. The germline V gene encodes CDR1 LNHDA and CDR2 SQIVND (reference sequence). This chain's CDR3 is CASSSVQGDTQYF. The CDR3 DNA reads TGTGCCTCCTCTAGCGTTCAGGGAGATACGCAGTATTTT. The full variable domain, with the rest looked up from reference TRBV19 and TRBJ2-3, is DGGITQSPKYLFRKEGQNVTLSCEQNLNHDAMYWYRQDPGQGLRLIYYSQIVNDFQKGDIAEGYSVSREKKESFPLTVTSAQKNPTAFYLCASSSVQGDTQYFGPGTRLTVL.

This rearrangement joins TRBV6-6 to TRBJ1-2, with D unclear. Between the trimmed V and J ends, which lost 0 bases and 7 bases, there was a span of 9 bases. Germline V gene lookup returns CDR1 MNHNY and CDR2 SVGAGI (reference sequence). The CDR3 spans 13 residues. DNA for the CDR3: TGTGCCAGCAGTTACTCCGGGTACTCTGGCTACACCTTC. It is translated as CASSYSGYSGYTF.

The genes are TRBV7-9 and TRBJ2-5, with a possible D match to TRBD1 (6 bases). The germline CDR1 and CDR2 sequences are SEHNR and FQNEAQ (reference sequence). V lost 7 bases to trimming and J lost 2 bases, with 20 bases between them. The CDR3 consists of 16 residues. CDR3 nucleotides: TGTGCCAGCACCCTGGGCCCGGGACAAAGACAAGAGACCCAGTACTTC. The encoded protein is CASTLGPGQRQETQYF.

The chain couples TRBV3-1 (or the pseudogene TRBV3-2) to TRBJ2-7, with D perhaps TRBD2 (5 bases). Trimming shortened V by 6 bases and J by 3 bases, and 12 bases separated the two germline ends. The CDR3 extends over 13 amino acids. Germline assignment: CDR1 LGHDT and CDR2 YNNKEL (reference sequence). The CDR3 DNA follows: TGTGCCAGCAGTTTGGGAGCGGTCTACGAGCAGTACTTC. Translated, it gives CASSLGAVYEQYF.

There are a few counts of this clone. The rearrangement joins TRBV2 to TRBJ1-2, with D possibly TRBD1 on 6 matching bases. There are 15 residues in the CDR3. Germline CDR1 SNHLY, CDR2 FYNNEI. The V end was cut by 8 bases, the J end by 8 bases, with 24 bases between. Here the CDR3 reads CASLQMLVQGEGYTF. The CDR3 DNA follows: TGTGCCAGCTTACAAATGCTGGTACAGGGCGAGGGCTACACCTTC.

The table lists this clone with a count of one. The chain recombines TRBV9 with TRBJ1-2; the D is unclear. CDR3 size: 15 residues. Germline V gene sequence: CDR1 SGDLS, CDR2 YYNGEE. Deletions cut 4 bases from V and 4 bases from J, with 17 bases between. For the CDR3, the DNA is TGTGCCAGCAGCTCTGATCCCCGGGTTACCTATGGCTACACCTTC. This codes for CASSSDPRVTYGYTF.

The chain employs TRBV4-2 and TRBJ2-5, with 9 nucleotides matching TRBD2. J lost 5 bases, V lost 2 bases, and 6 bases had no gene match. Germline V gene sequence: CDR1 LGHNA, CDR2 YNFKEQ. This CDR3 region has 15 residues. The CDR3 DNA follows: TGTGCCAGCAGCCAAACCGGGACTAGCAGGGAGACCCAGTACTTC. It yields the protein CASSQTGTSRETQYF.

The CDR3 nucleotides read TGTGCCAGCAGTTTAAAAACTAGCGGGAAAGAGACCCAGTACTTC. Amino acid sequence: CASSLKTSGKETQYF. V and J are TRBV27 and TRBJ2-5, with 10 bases lining up with TRBD2. In germline, CDR1 is MNHEY, CDR2 SMNVEV (reference sequence). The J segment lost 3 bases and the V segment lost 2 bases, leaving 3 bases of the junction unmatched. The CDR3 sequence is 15 residues long.

The CDR3 coding sequence is TGTGCCAGCAGCCCTGGGACAGCCACCGGGGAGCTGTTTTTT. Translating it yields CASSPGTATGELFF. The rearrangement uses TRBV7-8 and TRBJ2-2; 7 bases match TRBD1. This CDR3 is built from 14 residues. Germline values: CDR1 SGHVS, CDR2 FQNEAQ. J gave up 4 bases and V 5 bases, and 4 bases lay outside the gene matches.

The chain links TRBV4-2 to TRBJ1-2; D is possibly TRBD1 (5 bases). This CDR3 is built from 15 residues. Trimming left V 0 bases short and J 4 bases short, with 12 bases between. Germline assignment: CDR1 LGHNA and CDR2 YNFKEQ. Here the CDR3 reads CASSQDETALYGYTF. DNA for the CDR3: TGTGCCAGCAGCCAAGATGAGACAGCACTCTATGGCTACACCTTC.

This sequence joins TRBV13 and TRBJ2-7, with a weak D call TRBD1 (6 bases). The V gene's germline CDR1 is PRHDT and CDR2 FYEKMQ (reference sequence). The CDR3 has 14 residues. Between the trimmed V and J ends, which lost 3 bases and 0 bases, there was a span of 9 bases. For the CDR3, the DNA is TGTGCCAGCAGCTTGAAGGACAGCTCCTACGAGCAGTACTTC. Translating gives CASSLKDSSYEQYF.

The rearrangement joins TRBV5-4 to TRBJ2-1; TRBD2 matches 11 bases. V was pared by 4 bases and J by 3 bases, with 9 bases of the junction left unmatched. Per the germline V gene, CDR1 is SGHNT and CDR2 is YYREEE (reference sequence). The CDR3 sequence is 17 residues long. The DNA for the CDR3 is TGTGCCAGCAGCGTGGGACTAGCGGCGAGGGGCTACAATGAGCAGTTCTTC. Translation: CASSVGLAARGYNEQFF.

This clone was seen only once. The chain couples TRBV19 to TRBJ1-1, with D possibly TRBD1 on 6 matching bases. Between the trimmed V and J ends, which lost 4 bases and 3 bases, there was a span of 6 bases. The CDR3 contains 12 residues. CDR1 is LNHDA, CDR2 SQIVND, per germline (reference sequence). For the CDR3, the DNA is TGTGCCAGTAGTAACAGGGACACTGAAGCTTTCTTT. It specifies CASSNRDTEAFF.

The V call is TRBV25-1, the J call TRBJ2-7, with D unresolved. The CDR3 runs 12 residues. V dropped 4 bases and J dropped 7 bases, with 11 bases sitting between them. Per the germline V gene, CDR1 is MGHDK and CDR2 is SYGVNS. CDR3: CASSGPTWEQYF. The CDR3 DNA is TGTGCCAGCAGTGGTCCTACTTGGGAGCAGTACTTC.

The genes are TRBV7-6 and TRBJ2-5; D is perhaps TRBD1 (6 bases). Germline V CDR1 and CDR2: SGHVS, FNYEAQ. This CDR3 has 14 residues. Trimming left V 1 base short and J 6 bases short, with 12 bases between. Written as DNA, the CDR3 is TGTGCCAGCAGCTTAGAGGCCGGGACAAAGACCCAGTACTTC. It yields the protein CASSLEAGTKTQYF. Combining the CDR3 with reference TRBV7-6 and TRBJ2-5 gives the whole variable domain GAGVSQSPRYKVTKRGQDVALRCDPISGHVSLYWYRQALGQGPEFLTYFNYEAQQDKSGLPNDRFSAERPEGSISTLTIQRTEQRDSAMYRCASSLEAGTKTQYFGPGTRLLVL.

The V call is TRBV5-1, the J call TRBJ2-7; no firm D call. V was shortened by 2 bases and J by 6 bases, with 21 bases between the two germline ends. Germline-derived CDR1 and CDR2 are SGHRS and YFSETQ. CDR3 length equals 16 residues. CDR3 coding DNA: TGCGCCAGCAGCTTCAACCTCCTAGGAAGTCCGGGCGAGCAGTACTTC. Its protein product is CASSFNLLGSPGEQYF.